This T cell receptor (beta chain) was captured by sequencing in a study of cytomegalovirus exposure and HLA in healthy donors. Findings of the study overall: Most TCR beta V segments were productive about 90% or about 30% of the time in an earlier analysis. Sequencing depth across donors, presence/absence analyses assumed, was roughly uniform.

Unrecorded immune exposure was likely among donors, who were nominally healthy when sampled. Researchers ran the PCR with 60 Vbeta and 13 Jbeta primers. Clones were read by immunoSEQ multiplex PCR, and TCRdb kept only the in-frame ones, dropping some. This table has around 200,000 clones, 75% to 85% appearing once. Details on this clone: The antigen is not known.

Material for sequencing was PBMCs. The origin of this receptor is a girl aged 10-17 years in good health and CMV-seronegative.

The CDR3 sequence is CASSLVAGTGADTQYF. Written as DNA, the CDR3 is TGCGCCAGCAGCTTGGTCGCGGGGACAGGGGCAGATACGCAGTATTTT. The chain uses TRBV5-1 and TRBJ2-3, with 10 bases fitting TRBD1. The CDR3 contains 16 residues. V shed 0 bases and J 4 bases; nucleotides not matched to a gene: 5. Germline assignment: CDR1 SGHRS and CDR2 YFSETQ.